These T cell receptor beta chains were read from a single sample in a study of blood T cell repertoires in COVID-19. Sequencing used immunoSEQ multiplex PCR; TCRdb keeps in-frame clones, though not all of them. The sample yields 15,000 to 20,000 clones, approximately 86% seen once. The material sequenced was peripheral blood. Receptor source: a man between 45 and 60 years old with active COVID-19. Both conserved end residues are part of each CDR3. Each record gives: clone size, J gene, D gene, V gene, CDR3 protein, CDR3 DNA. D genes are given only for firm matches. Size tells how often a clone was seen (once, few, many) or the class of an expanded clone, and some rows leave it out.

>once|TRBJ1-4|.|TRBV6-1
CASSEGSLNEKLFF
TGTGCCAGCAGTGAAGGCAGTCTTAATGAAAAACTGTTTTTT
>.|TRBJ1-1|TRBD1|TRBV6-2/TRBV6-3
CASSRQGRGSQAFF
TGTGCCAGCAGTCGACAGGGCCGGGGGTCTCAAGCTTTCTTT
>.|TRBJ2-5|.|TRBV7-3
CASSLTGGETQYF
TGTGCCAGCAGCTTAACGGGGGGAGAGACCCAGTACTTC
>.|TRBJ2-5|.|TRBV5-4
CASSPRARGRETQYF
TGTGCCAGCAGCCCGAGGGCCAGGGGTCGAGAGACCCAGTACTTC
>.|TRBJ2-5|TRBD2|TRBV5-1
CASSLGPGGIQETQYF
TGCGCCAGCAGCTTGGGTCCGGGAGGGATCCAAGAGACCCAGTACTTC
>.|TRBJ2-1|TRBD2|TRBV5-4
CASSLSGRDYNEQFF
TGTGCCAGCAGCTTGAGCGGGAGGGATTACAATGAGCAGTTCTTC
>.|TRBJ2-1|.|TRBV9
CASSVTTGIGLNEQFF
TGTGCCAGCAGCGTAACCACGGGGATAGGGCTTAATGAGCAGTTCTTC
>once|TRBJ1-1|.|TRBV30
CAWSQDWSTEAFF
TGTGCCTGGAGCCAGGACTGGAGTACTGAAGCTTTCTTT
>.|TRBJ1-5|.|TRBV7-2
CASSLDSGNQPQHF
TGTGCCAGCAGCTTAGATTCGGGAAATCAGCCCCAGCATTTT
>.|TRBJ2-3|TRBD2|TRBV5-5
CASSLTSGSTDTQYF
TGTGCCAGCAGCCTAACTAGCGGTAGCACAGATACGCAGTATTTT
>.|TRBJ2-1|TRBD2|TRBV24-1
CATSGRGVSGRSSYNEQFF
TGTGCCACCAGTGGACGAGGGGTGAGCGGGAGGTCCTCCTACAATGAGCAGTTCTTC
>.|TRBJ1-1|TRBD1|TRBV29-1
CSVGTGGSGTEAFF
TGCAGCGTTGGGACAGGGGGATCGGGGACTGAAGCTTTCTTT
>.|TRBJ2-3|TRBD2|TRBV24-1
CATGLAGFGDTQYF
TGTGCCACCGGGCTAGCGGGATTTGGTGATACGCAGTATTTT
>.|TRBJ1-5|.|TRBV19
CASSISVGNQPQHF
TGTGCCAGTAGTATAAGCGTCGGCAATCAGCCCCAGCATTTT
>.|TRBJ2-4|.|TRBV5-4
CASSRDYTGPPNIQYF
TGTGCCAGCAGCCGGGATTATACAGGGCCCCCAAACATTCAGTACTTC
>.|TRBJ1-2|TRBD1|TRBV5-6
CASSLQGAGYTF
TGTGCCAGCAGCTTGCAGGGGGCCGGCTACACCTTC
>.|TRBJ2-3|.|TRBV14
CASSQDKGHTQYF
TGTGCCAGCAGCCAAGATAAGGGGCATACGCAGTATTTT
>few|TRBJ2-1|TRBD1|TRBV7-9
CASSRGQGATWDEQFF
TGTGCCAGCAGCCGGGGACAGGGGGCTACGTGGGATGAGCAGTTCTTC
>.|TRBJ2-3|.|TRBV19
CASSTSTDTQYF
TGTGCCAGTAGTACTTCCACAGATACGCAGTATTTT
>.|TRBJ1-5|.|TRBV6-1
CASSEWGRRQPQHF
TGTGCCAGCAGTGAATGGGGGCGGCGTCAGCCCCAGCATTTT
>.|TRBJ2-7|TRBD2|TRBV10-2
CASSEYRLAGGEQYF
TGCGCCAGCAGTGAGTATAGGCTAGCGGGAGGCGAGCAGTACTTC
>.|TRBJ2-7|TRBD2|TRBV6-5
CASGAGAPYEQYF
TGTGCCAGCGGAGCGGGAGCGCCCTACGAGCAGTACTTC
>.|TRBJ1-2|TRBD1|TRBV28
CASSLWRPDRDYGYTF
TGTGCCAGCAGTTTATGGAGGCCAGACAGGGACTATGGCTACACCTTC
>.|TRBJ2-7|.|TRBV18
CASSNRDGYEQYF
TGTGCCAGCTCGAACAGGGATGGATACGAGCAGTACTTC
>.|TRBJ2-7|.|TRBV2
CASNRRAAGEQYF
TGTGCCAGCAATCGCAGGGCGGCGGGAGAGCAGTACTTC
>.|TRBJ2-5|.|TRBV5-1
CASTSQGSKQETQYF
TGCGCCAGCACTTCACAGGGTAGTAAACAAGAGACCCAGTACTTC
>.|TRBJ1-2|TRBD1|TRBV6-5
CASSFLQGALHGYTF
TGTGCCAGCAGTTTCCTACAGGGGGCCCTTCATGGCTACACCTTC
>.|TRBJ1-1|.|TRBV15
CATSRDRGSERAFF
TGTGCCACCAGCAGAGATCGAGGGTCAGAGAGGGCTTTCTTT
>.|TRBJ1-2|TRBD1|TRBV6-6
CASRDGDRGYGYTF
TGTGCCAGCAGAGATGGGGACAGGGGTTATGGCTACACCTTC
>.|TRBJ1-2|.|TRBV28
CASSLEAGAYGYTF
TGTGCCAGCAGCCTAGAGGCGGGAGCCTATGGCTACACCTTC
>.|TRBJ1-5|.|TRBV7-9
CASSLAAAQPQHF
TGTGCCAGCAGCTTAGCGGCGGCTCAGCCCCAGCATTTT
>.|TRBJ2-2|TRBD2|TRBV9
CASSVPLPLAGEVGELFF
TGTGCCAGCAGCGTACCCCTTCCCCTAGCGGGAGAGGTCGGGGAGCTGTTTTTT
>once|TRBJ1-5|.|TRBV27
CASSSLSNQPQHF
TGTGCCAGCAGTTCCCTTAGCAATCAGCCCCAGCATTTT
>.|TRBJ1-3|.|TRBV5-7
CASSYVVEGMGNTIYF
TGTGCCAGCAGCTATGTAGTTGAGGGCATGGGAAACACCATATATTTT
>.|TRBJ2-7|TRBD2|TRBV9
CASSEQGTSPYEQYF
TGTGCCAGCAGCGAACAGGGGACTAGCCCCTACGAGCAGTACTTC
>.|TRBJ2-7|.|TRBV2
CASRYRGADEQYF
TGTGCCAGCAGGTACCGGGGGGCTGACGAGCAGTACTTC
>once|TRBJ2-7|.|TRBV7-2
CASTAQDVSYEQYF
TGTGCCAGCACCGCACAGGACGTATCCTACGAGCAGTACTTC
>.|TRBJ2-1|TRBD1|TRBV11-3
CASSSPGQGFSNEQFF
TGTGCCAGCAGCTCCCCGGGACAGGGGTTTTCGAATGAGCAGTTCTTC
>.|TRBJ2-2|.|TRBV6-4
CASSGTPGTGELFF
TGTGCCAGCAGTGGTACTCCCGGGACCGGGGAGCTGTTTTTT
>.|TRBJ2-7|TRBD1|TRBV6-5
CATAGGYSEQYF
TGTGCCACCGCAGGGGGCTATAGCGAGCAGTACTTC
>.|TRBJ2-1|TRBD2|TRBV18
CASSPPGLAYEQFF
TGTGCCAGCTCACCACCGGGACTAGCGTATGAGCAGTTCTTC
>.|TRBJ2-5|TRBD2|TRBV7-9
CASSLGTSVKTQYF
TGTGCCAGCAGCTTAGGGACTAGCGTAAAGACCCAGTACTTC
>once|TRBJ2-7|TRBD2|TRBV7-8
CASSVSGGPYYEQYF
TGTGCCAGCAGCGTTAGCGGGGGACCTTACTACGAGCAGTACTTC
>.|TRBJ2-2|.|TRBV5-1
CASSLNRGATSGELFF
TGCGCCAGCAGCTTGAACCGGGGGGCGACGAGCGGGGAGCTGTTTTTT
>.|TRBJ2-1|TRBD2|TRBV24-1
CATSDFGLAGTNEQFF
TGTGCCACCAGTGATTTCGGACTAGCGGGAACTAATGAGCAGTTCTTC
>.|TRBJ2-2|.|TRBV4-3
CASSQASGYTGELFF
TGCGCCAGCAGCCAAGCGAGCGGATACACCGGGGAGCTGTTTTTT
>.|TRBJ1-1|.|TRBV19
CASSSGQNMNTEAFF
TGTGCCAGTAGTAGTGGACAGAACATGAACACTGAAGCTTTCTTT
>.|TRBJ1-6|.|TRBV2
CASSDTTSPLHF
TGTGCCAGCTCAGATACCACATCACCCCTCCACTTT
>.|TRBJ2-7|TRBD1|TRBV6-2/TRBV6-3
CASSKQGVSVGYEQYF
TGTGCCAGCAGTAAACAGGGGGTCTCGGTGGGCTACGAGCAGTACTTC
>.|TRBJ2-3|TRBD1|TRBV9
CASSVGTGWDTQYF
TGTGCCAGCAGCGTAGGGACAGGGTGGGATACGCAGTATTTT
>.|TRBJ2-7|.|TRBV7-2
CASSAAYEQYF
TGTGCCAGCAGCGCGGCCTACGAGCAGTACTTC
>.|TRBJ2-1|TRBD2|TRBV25-1
CASSGGTSGRGSEQFF
TGTGCCAGCAGTGGCGGGACTAGCGGGAGAGGGAGTGAGCAGTTCTTC